Listed below are T cell receptor beta chains from one sample, sequenced in a study of blood T cell repertoires in COVID-19. TCRdb's table, derived via immunoSEQ multiplex PCR, lists solely in-frame clones and lacks some. The repertoire holds 95,000 to 150,000 clones, with roughly four fifths as singletons. The source material was peripheral blood. These receptors all stem from a woman in her 70s with acute or convalescent COVID-19. CDR3s include the opening cysteine and the closing phenylalanine or tryptophan. The D gene is left open where the match is weak. A clone size is listed for some rows: how often the clone was seen (once, few, many), or a class if it is expanded.

clone size: .; J gene: TRBJ1-5; D gene: .; CDR3 length: 16; V gene: TRBV5-8; CDR3 protein: CASSFRLRGGNQPQHF; CDR3 DNA: TGTGCCAGCAGCTTTCGACTCCGGGGTGGGAATCAGCCCCAGCATTTT
clone size: .; J gene: TRBJ1-2; D gene: TRBD1; CDR3 length: 14; V gene: TRBV18; CDR3 protein: CASSPGTGGYGYTF; CDR3 DNA: TGTGCCAGCTCACCTGGGACAGGGGGCTATGGCTACACCTTC
clone size: .; J gene: TRBJ2-1; D gene: TRBD2; CDR3 length: 18; V gene: TRBV7-2; CDR3 protein: CASSLRLAGVGSYNEQFF; CDR3 DNA: TGTGCCAGCAGCTTAAGACTAGCGGGGGTAGGCTCCTACAATGAGCAGTTCTTC
clone size: .; J gene: TRBJ2-5; D gene: .; CDR3 length: 13; V gene: TRBV15; CDR3 protein: CATSRDRGETQYF; CDR3 DNA: TGTGCCACCAGCAGAGATCGAGGGGAGACCCAGTACTTC
clone size: .; J gene: TRBJ1-1; D gene: .; CDR3 length: 15; V gene: TRBV7-6; CDR3 protein: CASSFEGEMNTEAFF; CDR3 DNA: TGTGCCAGCAGCTTTGAGGGGGAGATGAACACTGAAGCTTTCTTT
clone size: .; J gene: TRBJ1-6; D gene: .; CDR3 length: 14; V gene: TRBV6-4; CDR3 protein: CASREQGLGSPLHF; CDR3 DNA: TGTGCCAGCCGTGAACAGGGCCTGGGCTCACCCCTCCACTTT
clone size: once; J gene: TRBJ1-1; D gene: TRBD1; CDR3 length: 14; V gene: TRBV24-1; CDR3 protein: CATSDRTGNTEAFF; CDR3 DNA: TGTGCCACCAGTGATCGGACAGGGAACACTGAAGCTTTCTTT
clone size: .; J gene: TRBJ1-2; D gene: .; CDR3 length: 13; V gene: TRBV28; CDR3 protein: CASSPRGFDGYTF; CDR3 DNA: TGTGCCAGCAGCCCGAGAGGGTTCGATGGCTACACCTTC
clone size: .; J gene: TRBJ2-7; D gene: .; CDR3 length: 13; V gene: TRBV12-3/TRBV12-4; CDR3 protein: CASSFSRGYEQYF; CDR3 DNA: TGTGCCAGCAGTTTTTCTAGGGGGTACGAGCAGTACTTC
clone size: .; J gene: TRBJ1-1; D gene: .; CDR3 length: 14; V gene: TRBV5-4; CDR3 protein: CASSLGEGYTEAFF; CDR3 DNA: TGTGCCAGCAGCTTGGGGGAGGGTTACACTGAAGCTTTCTTT
clone size: few; J gene: TRBJ1-2; D gene: .; CDR3 length: 15; V gene: TRBV5-1; CDR3 protein: CASSPDVTAYYGYTF; CDR3 DNA: TGCGCCAGCAGCCCAGATGTGACAGCTTACTATGGCTACACCTTC
clone size: .; J gene: TRBJ2-5; D gene: TRBD2; CDR3 length: 17; V gene: TRBV6-2/TRBV6-3; CDR3 protein: CASSYSRLGGARETQYF; CDR3 DNA: TGTGCCAGCAGTTACTCGAGGCTCGGGGGGGCCCGGGAGACCCAGTACTTC
clone size: few; J gene: TRBJ1-1; D gene: TRBD1; CDR3 length: 14; V gene: TRBV7-2; CDR3 protein: CASKTDRGNTEAFF; CDR3 DNA: TGTGCCAGCAAAACAGACAGGGGGAACACTGAAGCTTTCTTT
clone size: .; J gene: TRBJ2-2; D gene: TRBD2; CDR3 length: 15; V gene: TRBV3-1/TRBV3-2; CDR3 protein: CASSQTSGGTGELFF; CDR3 DNA: TGTGCCAGCAGCCAAACCAGCGGGGGGACCGGGGAGCTGTTTTTT
clone size: .; J gene: TRBJ1-2; D gene: TRBD1; CDR3 length: 19; V gene: TRBV7-2; CDR3 protein: CASSYQQGIQGADNYGYTF; CDR3 DNA: TGTGCCAGCAGCTACCAACAAGGGATACAGGGGGCGGATAACTATGGCTACACCTTC
clone size: .; J gene: TRBJ1-5; D gene: .; CDR3 length: 13; V gene: TRBV7-2; CDR3 protein: CASSLQFNQPQHF; CDR3 DNA: TGTGCCAGCAGCTTACAGTTCAATCAGCCCCAGCATTTT
clone size: .; J gene: TRBJ1-2; D gene: TRBD1; CDR3 length: 14; V gene: TRBV7-9; CDR3 protein: CASSSTDRGFGYTF; CDR3 DNA: TGTGCCAGCAGCTCCACGGACAGGGGGTTTGGCTACACCTTC
clone size: once; J gene: TRBJ1-2; D gene: TRBD1; CDR3 length: 14; V gene: TRBV5-1; CDR3 protein: CASSQLGQGVGYTF; CDR3 DNA: TGCGCCAGCAGCCAGCTGGGACAGGGAGTCGGCTACACCTTC
clone size: once; J gene: TRBJ1-2; D gene: .; CDR3 length: 14; V gene: TRBV21-1; CDR3 protein: CASSKGIRGDWGTF; CDR3 DNA: TGTGCCAGCAGCAAAGGAATACGGGGGGACTGGGGCACCTTC
clone size: .; J gene: TRBJ2-3; D gene: TRBD2; CDR3 length: 17; V gene: TRBV11-3; CDR3 protein: CASSGGLSSSSTDTQYF; CDR3 DNA: TGTGCCAGCAGCGGGGGACTATCGAGTTCTAGCACAGATACGCAGTATTTT
clone size: few; J gene: TRBJ2-2; D gene: TRBD2; CDR3 length: 18; V gene: TRBV4-2; CDR3 protein: CASSQADGGGENTGELFF; CDR3 DNA: TGTGCCAGCAGCCAAGCTGACGGGGGGGGTGAGAACACCGGGGAGCTGTTTTTT
clone size: .; J gene: TRBJ1-2; D gene: TRBD1; CDR3 length: 13; V gene: TRBV5-1; CDR3 protein: CASGGQNLYGYTF; CDR3 DNA: TGCGCCAGCGGGGGACAGAATTTGTATGGCTACACCTTC
clone size: .; J gene: TRBJ1-2; D gene: .; CDR3 length: 16; V gene: TRBV6-1; CDR3 protein: CASSEVLAGPYFGYTF; CDR3 DNA: TGTGCCAGCAGTGAAGTGTTGGCAGGGCCTTACTTTGGCTACACCTTC
clone size: many; J gene: TRBJ1-1; D gene: TRBD1; CDR3 length: 14; V gene: TRBV3-1/TRBV3-2; CDR3 protein: CASSLGTGNTEAFF; CDR3 DNA: TGTGCCAGCAGCCTCGGGACAGGGAACACTGAAGCTTTCTTT
clone size: .; J gene: TRBJ1-3; D gene: .; CDR3 length: 16; V gene: TRBV30; CDR3 protein: CAWSTAGTYSGNTIYF; CDR3 DNA: TGTGCCTGGAGTACGGCGGGGACTTACTCTGGAAACACCATATATTTT
clone size: .; J gene: TRBJ1-2; D gene: .; CDR3 length: 13; V gene: TRBV7-9; CDR3 protein: CASSRGYGEHYTF; CDR3 DNA: TGTGCCAGCAGCCGAGGGTATGGAGAGCACTACACCTTC
clone size: .; J gene: TRBJ2-1; D gene: .; CDR3 length: 13; V gene: TRBV3-1/TRBV3-2; CDR3 protein: CASSQGQGSEQFF; CDR3 DNA: TGTGCCAGCAGCCAAGGTCAGGGAAGTGAGCAGTTCTTC
clone size: .; J gene: TRBJ1-5; D gene: .; CDR3 length: 14; V gene: TRBV24-1; CDR3 protein: CATSDGQNNQPQHF; CDR3 DNA: TGTGCCACCAGTGACGGACAGAATAATCAGCCCCAGCATTTT
clone size: .; J gene: TRBJ2-7; D gene: TRBD1; CDR3 length: 14; V gene: TRBV30; CDR3 protein: CAWKRLDRGYEQYF; CDR3 DNA: TGTGCCTGGAAACGTCTGGACAGGGGTTACGAGCAGTACTTC